The next 18 T cell receptor beta chains were all read from a single sample in a study of T cells in Graves' hyperthyroidism and ophthalmopathy. Researchers took RNA transcripts and amplified the TCR beta CDR3 regions from them. HTBI primers were employed in a first-round RT-PCR of the TCR CDR3. TCRdb reanalysed the multiplex PCR reads using MiXCR and keeps one entry per CDR3 protein. This table holds under 400,000 distinct CDR3 sequences, over 11% found once. The specimen was blood. The source is a woman aged 55-75 years with Graves' hyperthyroidism.

As for this clonotype: One base away lies a much larger clone, so this may be a sequencing read error. The rearrangement uses TRBV4-1 and TRBJ2-3; the match to TRBD1 covers 8 bases. The V segment lost 1 base and the J segment 2 bases; nucleotides outside the gene matches: 8. Looked up from germline, CDR1 is MGHRA and CDR2 is YSYEKL. This CDR3 spans 17 amino acids. DNA for the CDR3: TGCGCCAGCAGCCAAGGACCCGGGACAGGCCTCACAGATACGCAGTATTTT. Protein: CASSQGPGTGLTDTQYF.

This clonotype was seen many times. The genes are TRBV5-4 and TRBJ2-1; TRBD1 matches at 10 bases. This CDR3 has 15 residues. The germline CDR1 and CDR2 sequences are SGHNT and YYREEE (reference sequence). J lost 5 bases, V lost 4 bases, and 6 bases had no gene match. The CDR3 region has the DNA TGTGCCAGCAGCCCCCCCGGGACAGGGGACAATGAGCAGTTCTTC. Its translation is CASSPPGTGDNEQFF.

The sample holds a few counts of this clonotype. V and J are TRBV29-1 and TRBJ2-2; weak D call: TRBD1 (5 bases). CDR3 size: 13 residues. Germline-derived CDR1 and CDR2 are SQVTM and ANQGSEA. Trimming took 4 bases from V and 8 from J, leaving 14 bases between them. CDR3: CSVAPSGAGELFF. The CDR3 DNA sequence: TGCAGCGTTGCGCCCTCTGGGGCGGGGGAGCTGTTTTTT.

This clonotype was seen a few times. V and J are TRBV5-1 and TRBJ2-7, with TRBD1 as a possible D gene (5 bases). The V end was cut by 4 bases, the J end by 2 bases, with 16 bases between. The CDR3 runs 15 residues. Germline values: CDR1 SGHRS, CDR2 YFSETQ. CDR3 bases: TGCGCCAGCAGCGCGCGGACACCTCCCGCCTACGAGCAGTACTTC. It codes for CASSARTPPAYEQYF.

To note about this clonotype: One base away lies a much larger clone, so this may be a sequencing read error. The chain is built from TRBV3-1 and TRBJ1-2; 9 nucleotides match TRBD1. Germline CDR1 LGHDT, CDR2 YNNKEL (reference sequence). This CDR3 region has 15 residues. The trim removed 4 bases at V and 7 bases at J, leaving 10 bases unmatched. The CDR3 protein is CASSRLDRGGSGYTF. DNA for the CDR3: TGTGCCAGCAGCCGCCTGGACAGGGGCGGCTCTGGCTACACCTTC.

On this clonotype: A much larger clonotype is one base distant, so this may be a read error. The DNA for the CDR3 is TGTGCCAGCACCACAGAAGAGCGGGTTGGTGAAGCTTTCTTT. This encodes CASTTEERVGEAFF. The J gene is TRBJ1-1, the V gene TRBV3-1; D gene ambiguous. The CDR3 totals 14 residues. The V gene lost 7 bases and the J gene lost 7 bases, with 19 bases spanning the gap. The germline gives CDR1 LGHDT, CDR2 YNNKEL (reference sequence).

This clonotype was detected ten times or more. The V and J genes are TRBV10-1 and TRBJ2-3; D is possibly TRBD2 (5 bases). V was pared by 7 bases and J by 0 bases, with 14 bases between. Per the germline V gene, CDR1 is WNHNN and CDR2 is SYGVQD (reference sequence). This CDR3 has 15 residues. The CDR3 sequence is CASTPPRGSTDTQYF. The DNA of the CDR3 is TGCGCCAGCACCCCACCCCGAGGGAGCACAGATACGCAGTATTTT.

To note about this clonotype: A much more abundant neighbour one base away suggests this may be a read error. This chain links TRBV24-1 with TRBJ1-5, with D perhaps matching TRBD1 (5 bases). There are 13 residues in the CDR3. The V gene's germline CDR1 is KGHDR and CDR2 SFDVKD. CDR3 in amino acids: CATSDSGFQPRHF. Here the CDR3 DNA reads TGTGCCACCAGTGATTCAGGGTTTCAGCCCCGGCATTTT.

This clonotype was picked up many times. The V call is TRBV2, the J call TRBJ2-1; the D is unclear. Germline V CDR1 and CDR2: SNHLY, FYNNEI. Deletions cut 4 bases from V and 5 bases from J, with 3 bases between. The CDR3 spans 11 residues. The CDR3 loop reads CASSVNNEQFF. The CDR3 bases are TGTGCCAGCAGTGTTAACAATGAGCAGTTCTTC.

This clonotype was seen more than once but under ten times. This sequence joins TRBV19 and TRBJ1-5, with 8 nucleotides matching TRBD1. V shed 5 bases and J 1 base; nucleotides not matched to a gene: 13. Germline assignment: CDR1 LNHDA and CDR2 SQIVND (reference sequence). The length of the CDR3 is 18 residues. CDR3 sequence: CASSLRQGPGLSNQPQHF. In DNA, the CDR3 is TGTGCCAGTAGTCTTCGACAGGGGCCCGGCCTCAGCAATCAGCCCCAGCATTTT.

The chain couples TRBV27 to TRBJ2-3, with 9 bases fitting TRBD2. From germline, CDR1 is MNHEY and CDR2 SMNVEV (reference sequence). The CDR3 is 16 residues long. With 0 bases clipped from V and 6 bases from J, the junction kept 7 bases outside the gene matches. CDR3 residues: CASSLSFAGGRDTQYF. CDR3 DNA sequence: TGTGCCAGCAGTTTATCGTTTGCGGGAGGGCGGGATACGCAGTATTTT.

Comment on this clonotype: A much larger clonotype is one base distant, so this may be a read error. The chain couples TRBV6-1 to TRBJ2-2; maybe TRBD2 (6 bases). Trimming removed 6 bases from V and 9 bases from J, with 20 bases in between. This CDR3 contains 15 residues. Germline V gene sequence: CDR1 MNHNS, CDR2 SASEGT. The CDR3 DNA reads as TGTGCCAGCAGCTCCGGGGCTAGCGACTGGAGGGAGCTGTTTTTT. Encoded protein: CASSSGASDWRELFF.

This clonotype occurred many times. The genes are TRBV7-3 and TRBJ1-1; TRBD1 matches 7 bases. The germline V gene encodes CDR1 SGHTA and CDR2 FQGTGA. This CDR3 spans 16 amino acids. The junction had 8 bases not matched to a gene; V was cut back by 2 bases and J by 2 bases. The CDR3 here is CASSLQGGLGNTEAFF. CDR3 nucleotide sequence: TGTGCCAGCAGCTTACAGGGGGGGCTTGGAAACACTGAAGCTTTCTTT.

This clonotype appeared many times. The chain uses TRBV5-1 and TRBJ2-1; TRBD2 might be the D (6 bases). Germline V gene lookup returns CDR1 SGHRS and CDR2 YFSETQ. Trimming pared 2 bases from V and 6 bases from J, leaving 15 bases between. The CDR3 runs to 15 residues. CDR3 DNA sequence: TGCGCCAGCAGCTTCGGAGGGAACCGGGCCAATGAGCAGTTCTTC. Its protein is CASSFGGNRANEQFF.

The table lists this clonotype with many counts. The CDR3 loop reads CASSLWKFRIAGDFEDIQYF. The CDR3 DNA reads as TGTGCCAGCAGTTTATGGAAGTTTCGGATAGCGGGAGATTTTGAGGACATTCAGTACTTC. The rearrangement joins TRBV28 to TRBJ2-4; 9 nucleotides align to TRBD2. With 0 bases clipped from V and 8 bases from J, the junction kept 20 bases outside the gene matches. Germline assignment: CDR1 MDHEN and CDR2 SYDVKM. This CDR3 has 20 amino acids.

This clonotype has at least ten counts. The chain links TRBV10-3 to TRBJ1-4; a weak D match, TRBD1 (6 bases). Germline-derived CDR1 and CDR2 are ENHRY and SYGVKD. With 2 bases removed from V and 8 bases from J, the gap between germline ends came to 12 bases. There are 14 residues in the CDR3. CDR3 nucleotides: TGTGCCATCAGTGAGGGCAGGGGAAACGAAAAACTGTTTTTT. Protein sequence: CAISEGRGNEKLFF.

This clonotype was detected ten times or more. The V and J genes are TRBV6-1 and TRBJ2-7; D is perhaps TRBD1 (5 bases). Germline V gene lookup returns CDR1 MNHNS and CDR2 SASEGT. CDR3 size: 14 residues. The V and J ends lost 5 bases and 2 bases respectively, with 13 bases between them. The CDR3 region is CASSLNLGAYEQYF. The CDR3, as DNA: TGTGCCAGCAGTTTAAATTTAGGGGCCTACGAGCAGTACTTC.

The sample holds a few counts of this clonotype. The V gene is TRBV7-9, the J gene TRBJ1-3; possible D gene TRBD1, 5 bases. Trimming left V 6 bases short and J 3 bases short, with 9 bases between. Germline CDR1 reads SEHNR; CDR2 reads FQNEAQ (reference sequence). The CDR3 is 13 residues long. CDR3 residues: CASRLGGGNTIYF. For the CDR3, the DNA is TGTGCCAGCAGATTGGGGGGTGGAAACACCATATATTTT.